Sequencing of this T cell receptor (beta chain) was carried out in a study of blood T cell repertoires in COVID-19. The wider study: Material from acute and convalescent COVID-19 was sourced from the United States, Italy and Spain. The cDNA or gDNA used as material had been derived from T cells, B-cell-depleted T cells, or PBMCs.

In the authors' methods: From reference gene primer amplification, estimates of nucleated cell counts were derived. Produced via immunoSEQ multiplex PCR; TCRdb's table is partial and in-frame only. Clonal size and the V and J genes are those of that table, whereas D and trimming came from the DNA. The sample gives fewer than 350,000 clones, over 75% of which show up once; almost 9.5% is in the top ten. CDR3 length: 12 residues. Germline CDR1 SGHDT, CDR2 YYEEEE. V was cut by 2 bases and J by 8 bases, with 10 bases left in between. The receptor comes from a man younger than 35 with active or convalescent COVID-19. What was sequenced was peripheral blood. The genes are TRBV5-6 and TRBJ1-2; D is unclear. The CDR3 spells CASSFYAAGYTF. The CDR3 nucleotides read TGTGCCAGCAGCTTCTACGCCGCAGGCTACACCTTC.